These 6 T cell receptor beta chains were all obtained from the same sample, sequenced in a study of cytomegalovirus exposure and HLA in healthy donors. Vbeta (60) and Jbeta (13) primers were used in the PCR. The protocol was immunoSEQ multiplex PCR, while the TCRdb copy is restricted to in-frame clones and leaves out a portion. This sample's table has fewer than 70,000 clones. Material: PBMCs. These receptors were taken from a man under 40 in good health and CMV-seropositive.

J is TRBJ1-2 and V is TRBV4-1; D not resolved. Trimming took off 4 bases at V and 4 bases at J, with 10 bases between the two ends. Germline V gives CDR1 MGHRA, CDR2 YSYEKL. The CDR3 contains 13 residues. CDR3: CASSPGVAYGYTF. The DNA for the CDR3 is TGCGCCAGCAGCCCGGGAGTGGCCTATGGCTACACCTTC.

The chain combines TRBV19 with TRBJ1-1; TRBD1 matches 7 bases. The germline CDR1 and CDR2 sequences are LNHDA and SQIVND (reference sequence). The V segment lost 8 bases and the J segment 0 bases; nucleotides outside the gene matches: 9. The CDR3 sequence is 15 residues long. As DNA, the CDR3 is TGTGCCAGTCACCGGGACAGCAAGGTGAACACTGAAGCTTTCTTT. Its protein is CASHRDSKVNTEAFF.

The chain couples TRBV2 to TRBJ2-1, with a tentative D call TRBD2 (5 bases). The CDR3 length is 14 residues. Germline loops: CDR1 SNHLY, CDR2 FYNNEI. Trimming cost V 6 bases and J 1 base, with 10 bases left between them. The DNA for the CDR3 is TGTGCCAGCAGGAGACTAAGTTCCTACAATGAGCAGTTCTTC. It yields the protein CASRRLSSYNEQFF.

The rearrangement uses TRBV7-3 and TRBJ2-7, with a possible D match to TRBD1 (6 bases). Germline-derived CDR1 and CDR2 are SGHTA and FQGTGA. The germline V and J ends were trimmed by 0 bases and 4 bases, with 13 bases remaining between them. The CDR3 totals 15 residues. This CDR3 is CASSLTGPGDYEQYF. The CDR3 region has the DNA TGTGCCAGCAGCTTAACCGGCCCAGGGGATTACGAGCAGTACTTC.

CDR3 region: CASSQVTGGNNEQFF. DNA of the CDR3: TGTGCCAGCAGCCAAGTAACAGGGGGGAACAATGAGCAGTTCTTC. The chain joins TRBV14 to TRBJ2-1, with 8 positions matching TRBD1. CDR1 is SGHDN, CDR2 FVKESK, per germline. There are 15 residues in the CDR3. Trimming took 1 base from V and 5 from J; bases not matched to a gene: 4.

The chain links TRBV6-5 to TRBJ2-7, with 7 bases matching TRBD1. The CDR3 runs 14 residues. CDR1 is MNHEY, CDR2 SVGAGI, per germline. V was pared by 7 bases and J by 3 bases, with 9 bases of the junction left unmatched. The CDR3 nucleotides read TGTGCCAGCAATCCCGGGACAGAGAACTACGAGCAGTACTTC. Its translation is CASNPGTENYEQYF.